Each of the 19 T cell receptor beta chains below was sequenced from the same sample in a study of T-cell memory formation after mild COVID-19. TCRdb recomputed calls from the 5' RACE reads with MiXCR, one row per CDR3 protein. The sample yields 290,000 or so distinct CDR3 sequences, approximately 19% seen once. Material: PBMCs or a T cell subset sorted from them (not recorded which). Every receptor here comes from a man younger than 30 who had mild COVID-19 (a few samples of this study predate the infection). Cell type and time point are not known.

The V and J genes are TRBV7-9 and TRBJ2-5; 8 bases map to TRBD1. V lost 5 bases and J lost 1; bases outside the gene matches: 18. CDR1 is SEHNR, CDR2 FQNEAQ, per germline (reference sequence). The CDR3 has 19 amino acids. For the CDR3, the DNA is TGTGCCAGCAGCCCTCGCCTCCGGGACAGGTCGATCACCCAAGAGACCCAGTACTTC. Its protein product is CASSPRLRDRSITQETQYF.

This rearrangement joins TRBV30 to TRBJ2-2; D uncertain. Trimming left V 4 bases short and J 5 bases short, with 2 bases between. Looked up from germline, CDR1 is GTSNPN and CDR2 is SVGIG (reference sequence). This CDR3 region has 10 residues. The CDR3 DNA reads TGTGCCTGGAAGACCGGGGAGCTGTTTTTT. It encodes CAWKTGELFF.

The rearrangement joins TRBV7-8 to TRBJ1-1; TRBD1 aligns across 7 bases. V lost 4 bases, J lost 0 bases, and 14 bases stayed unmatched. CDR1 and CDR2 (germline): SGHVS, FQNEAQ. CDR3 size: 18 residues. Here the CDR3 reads CASSSRDREYRMNTEAFF. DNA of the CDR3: TGTGCCAGCAGCTCCAGAGACAGGGAATATCGGATGAACACTGAAGCTTTCTTT.

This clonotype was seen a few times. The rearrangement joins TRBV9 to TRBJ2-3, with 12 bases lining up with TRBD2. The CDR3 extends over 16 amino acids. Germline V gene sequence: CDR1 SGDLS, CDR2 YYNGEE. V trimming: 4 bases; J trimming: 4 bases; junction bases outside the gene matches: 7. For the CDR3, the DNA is TGTGCCAGCAGCCTTCGGACTAGCGGGGCCGCAGATACGCAGTATTTT. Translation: CASSLRTSGAADTQYF. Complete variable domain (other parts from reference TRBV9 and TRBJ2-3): DSGVTQTPKHLITATGQRVTLRCSPRSGDLSVYWYQQSLDQGLQFLIQYYNGEERAKGNILERFSAQQFPDLHSELNLSSLELGDSALYFCASSLRTSGAADTQYFGPGTRLTVL.

For the CDR3, the DNA is TGCGCCAGCAGCCAACGAGACAGGGCCACTGAAGCTTTCTTT. This translates into CASSQRDRATEAFF. This chain uses TRBV4-1 with TRBJ1-1; 7 bases map to TRBD1. Germline V gene lookup returns CDR1 MGHRA and CDR2 YSYEKL. V lost 2 bases to trimming and J lost 4 bases; unmatched junction nucleotides: 4. The CDR3 is 14 amino acids.

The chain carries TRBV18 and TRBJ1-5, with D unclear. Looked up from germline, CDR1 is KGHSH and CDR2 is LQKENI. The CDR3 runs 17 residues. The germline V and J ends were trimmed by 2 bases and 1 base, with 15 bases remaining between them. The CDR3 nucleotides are TGTGCCAGCTCACCAGGCCGGCCGAGCTTGAGCAATCAGCCCCAGCATTTT. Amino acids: CASSPGRPSLSNQPQHF.

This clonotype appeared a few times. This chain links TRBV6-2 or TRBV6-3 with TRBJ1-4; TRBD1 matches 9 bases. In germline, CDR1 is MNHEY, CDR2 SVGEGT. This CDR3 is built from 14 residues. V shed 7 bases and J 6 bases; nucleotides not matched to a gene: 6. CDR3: CASTEQGADEKLFF. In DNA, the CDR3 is TGTGCCAGCACGGAACAGGGGGCTGATGAAAAACTGTTTTTT.

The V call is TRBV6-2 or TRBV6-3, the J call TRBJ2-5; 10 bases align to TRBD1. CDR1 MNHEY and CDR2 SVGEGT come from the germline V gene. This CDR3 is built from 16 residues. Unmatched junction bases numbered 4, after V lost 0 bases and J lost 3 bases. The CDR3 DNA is TGTGCCAGCAGTTACTCGATCGGACAGGGGGAAGAGACCCAGTACTTC. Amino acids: CASSYSIGQGEETQYF.

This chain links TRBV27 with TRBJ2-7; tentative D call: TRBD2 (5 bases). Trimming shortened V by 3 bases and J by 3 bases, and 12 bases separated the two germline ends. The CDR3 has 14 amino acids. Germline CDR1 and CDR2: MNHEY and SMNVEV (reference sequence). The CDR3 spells CASSFRGPNYEQYF. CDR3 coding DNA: TGTGCCAGCAGTTTCCGCGGGCCAAACTACGAGCAGTACTTC.

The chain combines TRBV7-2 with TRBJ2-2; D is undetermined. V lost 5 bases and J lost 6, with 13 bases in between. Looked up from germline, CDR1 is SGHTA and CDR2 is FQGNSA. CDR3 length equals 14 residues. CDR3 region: CASSHSGGAGELFF. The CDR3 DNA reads TGTGCCAGCAGCCATTCCGGTGGCGCCGGGGAGCTGTTTTTT.

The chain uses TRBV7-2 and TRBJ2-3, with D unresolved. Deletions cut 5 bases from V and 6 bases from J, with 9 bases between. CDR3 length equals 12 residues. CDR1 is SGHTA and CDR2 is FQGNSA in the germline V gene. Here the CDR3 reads CASSHGPDTQYF. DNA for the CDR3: TGTGCCAGCAGCCACGGACCCGATACGCAGTATTTT.

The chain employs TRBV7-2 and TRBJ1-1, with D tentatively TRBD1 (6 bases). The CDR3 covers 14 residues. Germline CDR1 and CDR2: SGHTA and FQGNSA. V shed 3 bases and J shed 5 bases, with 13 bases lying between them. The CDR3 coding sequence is TGTGCCAGCAGCTTCGGGGGCGCGGGAACTGAAGCTTTCTTT. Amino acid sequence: CASSFGGAGTEAFF.

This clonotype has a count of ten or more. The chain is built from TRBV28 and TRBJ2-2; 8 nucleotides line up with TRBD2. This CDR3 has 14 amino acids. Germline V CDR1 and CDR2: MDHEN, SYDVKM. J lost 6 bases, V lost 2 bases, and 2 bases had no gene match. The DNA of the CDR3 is TGTGCCAGCAGTTTAGGAGCGGGAGCCGGGGAGCTGTTTTTT. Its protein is CASSLGAGAGELFF.

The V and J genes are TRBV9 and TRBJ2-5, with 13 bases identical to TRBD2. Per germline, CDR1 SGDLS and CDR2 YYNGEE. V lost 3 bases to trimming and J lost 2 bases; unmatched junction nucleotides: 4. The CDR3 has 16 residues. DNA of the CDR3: TGTGCCAGCAGCGCCGGGACTAGCGGGGAACAAGAGACCCAGTACTTC. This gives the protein CASSAGTSGEQETQYF.

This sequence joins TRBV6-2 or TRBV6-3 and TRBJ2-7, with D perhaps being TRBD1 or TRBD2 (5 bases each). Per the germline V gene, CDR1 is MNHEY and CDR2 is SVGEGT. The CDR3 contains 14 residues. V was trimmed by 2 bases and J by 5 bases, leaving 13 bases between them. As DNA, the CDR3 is TGTGCCAGCAGTTACGGGGGATGGATTGACGAGCAGTACGTC. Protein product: CASSYGGWIDEQYV.

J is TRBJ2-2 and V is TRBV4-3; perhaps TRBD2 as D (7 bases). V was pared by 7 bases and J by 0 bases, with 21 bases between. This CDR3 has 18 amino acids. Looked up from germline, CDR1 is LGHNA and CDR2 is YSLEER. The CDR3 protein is CASTTFRGGGSNTGELFF. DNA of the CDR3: TGCGCCAGCACAACTTTCAGGGGCGGGGGCTCGAACACCGGGGAGCTGTTTTTT.

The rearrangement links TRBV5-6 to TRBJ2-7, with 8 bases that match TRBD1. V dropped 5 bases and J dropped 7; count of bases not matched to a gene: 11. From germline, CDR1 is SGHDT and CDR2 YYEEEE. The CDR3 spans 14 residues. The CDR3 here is CASRPDRVRSEQYF. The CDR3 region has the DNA TGTGCCAGCAGGCCGGACAGGGTAAGGAGTGAGCAGTACTTC.

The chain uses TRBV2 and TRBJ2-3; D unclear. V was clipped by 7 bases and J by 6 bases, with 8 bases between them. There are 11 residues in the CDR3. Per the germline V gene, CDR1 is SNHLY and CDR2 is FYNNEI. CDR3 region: CASTYADTQYF. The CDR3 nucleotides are TGTGCCAGCACTTACGCGGATACGCAGTATTTT.

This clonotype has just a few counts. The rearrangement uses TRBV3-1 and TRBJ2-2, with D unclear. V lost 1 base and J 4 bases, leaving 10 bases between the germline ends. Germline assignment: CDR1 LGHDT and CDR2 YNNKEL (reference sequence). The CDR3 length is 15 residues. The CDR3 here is CASSQGWRITGELFF. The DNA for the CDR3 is TGTGCCAGCAGCCAAGGGTGGCGGATCACCGGGGAGCTGTTTTTT. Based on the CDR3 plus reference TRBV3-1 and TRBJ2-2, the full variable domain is DTAVSQTPKYLVTQMGNDKSIKCEQNLGHDTMYWYKQDSKKFLKIMFSYNNKELIINETVPNRFSPKSPDKAHLNLHINSLELGDSAVYFCASSQGWRITGELFFGEGSRLTVL.